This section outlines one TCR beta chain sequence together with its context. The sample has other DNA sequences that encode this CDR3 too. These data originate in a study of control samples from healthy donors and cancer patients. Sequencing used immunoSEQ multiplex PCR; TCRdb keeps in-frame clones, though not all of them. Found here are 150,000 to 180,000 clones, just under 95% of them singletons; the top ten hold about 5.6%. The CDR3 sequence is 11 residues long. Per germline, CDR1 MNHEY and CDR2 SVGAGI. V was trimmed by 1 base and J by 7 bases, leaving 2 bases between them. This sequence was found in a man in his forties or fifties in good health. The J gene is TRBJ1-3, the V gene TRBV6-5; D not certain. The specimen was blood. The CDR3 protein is CASSYLNTIYF. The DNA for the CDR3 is TGTGCCAGCAGTTACTTGAACACCATATATTTT.